One sample yielded the 5 T cell receptor beta chains listed below, sequenced in a study of T cells in localized non-small cell lung cancer. Repertoires were generated with immunoSEQ multiplex PCR, while TCRdb's copy carries only in-frame clones and drops some. The profile shows approximately 70,000 clones, 80% to 90% of them singletons. Sequencing was performed on PBMCs, taken before any cancer treatment. These receptors all come from a man between 40 and 70 years old with stage II lung adenocarcinoma.

V usage is TRBV7-8 and J usage is TRBJ1-2, with TRBD1 matching 7 bases. The V gene's germline CDR1 is SGHVS and CDR2 FQNEAQ. V shed 0 bases and J 1 base; nucleotides not matched to a gene: 5. CDR3 size: 16 residues. CDR3 residues: CASSLAGQAINYGYTF. The CDR3 DNA follows: TGTGCCAGCAGCTTAGCAGGACAGGCCATTAACTATGGCTACACCTTC.

This clone is a singleton in its sample. The chain links TRBV5-4 to TRBJ2-3, with 12 bases aligning to TRBD2. V was pared by 4 bases and J by 2 bases, with 11 bases of the junction left unmatched. Germline V gives CDR1 SGHNT, CDR2 YYREEE (reference sequence). This CDR3 region has 18 residues. The CDR3 is CASSVEPGLAGPTDTQYF. The CDR3 DNA sequence: TGTGCCAGCAGCGTGGAACCGGGACTAGCGGGCCCCACAGATACGCAGTATTTT.

This rearrangement joins TRBV7-3 to TRBJ2-1, with 13 bases matching TRBD2. Germline lookup yields CDR1 SGHTA and CDR2 FQGTGA. This CDR3 contains 17 residues. J was trimmed by 3 bases and V by 5 bases; bases with no gene match: 7. In DNA, the CDR3 is TGTGCCAGCAGCGGTAGCGGGACTAGCGGGATCTACAATGAGCAGTTCTTC. It encodes CASSGSGTSGIYNEQFF.

J is TRBJ1-1 and V is TRBV11-2; maybe TRBD1 (5 bases). CDR3 length equals 14 residues. V dropped 3 bases and J dropped 1 base, with 9 bases sitting between them. The V gene's germline CDR1 is SGHAT and CDR2 FQNNGV. CDR3 coding DNA: TGTGCCAGCAGCTTCGGGACTGAGAACACTGAAGCTTTCTTT. This encodes CASSFGTENTEAFF.

The chain is built from TRBV27 and TRBJ2-1; 8 nucleotides line up with TRBD2. The J segment lost 4 bases and the V segment lost 4 bases, leaving 15 bases of the junction unmatched. Per the germline V gene, CDR1 is MNHEY and CDR2 is SMNVEV (reference sequence). CDR3 size: 18 residues. CDR3 sequence (DNA): TGTGCCAGCAGTTCCGGACTAGCTGGAGGAGCCGGATACAATGAGCAGTTCTTC. It yields the protein CASSSGLAGGAGYNEQFF.